This entry concerns a single T cell receptor beta chain. This specimen comes from a study of OX40 agonist ivuxolimab in advanced cancers. Generated by immunoSEQ multiplex PCR, the TCRdb table keeps only in-frame clones and is missing some. The table has tens of thousands of clones, approximately 93% seen once. The TCR originated in an adult with an advanced solid tumor such as melanoma, head and neck, liver or kidney cancer. The input for sequencing was CD4+ or CD8+ T cells sorted from blood, taken in a trial of the OX40 agonist ivuxolimab.

CDR3 region: CASSLSPAANTEAFF. The DNA of the CDR3 is TGTGCCAGCAGCTTATCCCCAGCTGCTAACACTGAAGCTTTCTTT. The rearrangement joins TRBV7-6 to TRBJ1-1; D is uncertain. Trimming cost V 2 bases and J 2 bases, with 12 bases left between them. Germline CDR1 and CDR2: SGHVS and FNYEAQ. CDR3 length: 15 amino acids.